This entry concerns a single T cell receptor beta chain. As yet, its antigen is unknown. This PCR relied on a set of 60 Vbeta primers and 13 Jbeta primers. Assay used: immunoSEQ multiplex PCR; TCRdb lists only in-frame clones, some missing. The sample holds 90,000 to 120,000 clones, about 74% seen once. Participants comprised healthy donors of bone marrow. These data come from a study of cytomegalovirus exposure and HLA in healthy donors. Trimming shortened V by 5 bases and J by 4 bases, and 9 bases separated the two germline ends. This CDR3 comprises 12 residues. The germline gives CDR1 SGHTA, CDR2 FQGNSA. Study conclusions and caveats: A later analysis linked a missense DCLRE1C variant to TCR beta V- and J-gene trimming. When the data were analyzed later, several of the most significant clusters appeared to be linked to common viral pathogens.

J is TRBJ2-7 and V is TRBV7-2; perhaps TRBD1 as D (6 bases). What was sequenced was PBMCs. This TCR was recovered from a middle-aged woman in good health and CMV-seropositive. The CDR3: CASSPDRYEQYF. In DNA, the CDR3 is TGTGCCAGCAGCCCGGACAGATACGAGCAGTACTTC. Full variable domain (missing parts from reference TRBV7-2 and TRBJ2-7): GAGVSQSPSNKVTEKGKDVELRCDPISGHTALYWYRQSLGQGLEFLIYFQGNSAPDKSGLPSDRFSAERTGGSVSTLTIQRTQQEDSAVYLCASSPDRYEQYFGPGTRLTVT.